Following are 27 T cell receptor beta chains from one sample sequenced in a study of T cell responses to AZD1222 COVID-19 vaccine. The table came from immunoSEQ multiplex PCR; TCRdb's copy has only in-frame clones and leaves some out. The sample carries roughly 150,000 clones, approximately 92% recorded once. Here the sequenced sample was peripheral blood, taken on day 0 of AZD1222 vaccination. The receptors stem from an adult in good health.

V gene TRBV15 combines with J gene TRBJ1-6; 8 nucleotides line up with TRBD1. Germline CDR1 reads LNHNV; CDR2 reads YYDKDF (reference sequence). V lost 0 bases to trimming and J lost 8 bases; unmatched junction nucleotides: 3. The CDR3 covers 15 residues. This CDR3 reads CATSRETGVDSPLHF. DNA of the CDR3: TGTGCCACCAGCAGAGAGACAGGGGTGGATTCACCCCTCCACTTT.

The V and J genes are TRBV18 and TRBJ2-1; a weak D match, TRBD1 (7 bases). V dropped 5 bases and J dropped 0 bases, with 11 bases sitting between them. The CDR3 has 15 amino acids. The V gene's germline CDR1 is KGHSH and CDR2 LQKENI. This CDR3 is CASSGGTDSYNEQFF. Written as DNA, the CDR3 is TGTGCCAGCTCAGGCGGGACAGACTCCTACAATGAGCAGTTCTTC.

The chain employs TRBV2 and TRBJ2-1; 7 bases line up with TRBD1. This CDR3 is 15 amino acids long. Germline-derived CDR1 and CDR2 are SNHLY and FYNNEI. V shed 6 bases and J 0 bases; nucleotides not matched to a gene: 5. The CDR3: CASRAQGVSYNEQFF. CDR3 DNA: TGTGCCAGCAGGGCCCAGGGGGTCTCCTACAATGAGCAGTTCTTC.

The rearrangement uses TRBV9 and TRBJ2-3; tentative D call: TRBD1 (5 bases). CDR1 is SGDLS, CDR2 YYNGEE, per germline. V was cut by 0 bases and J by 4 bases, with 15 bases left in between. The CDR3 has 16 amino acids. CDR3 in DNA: TGTGCCAGCAGCGTAGAAGGTCTGGTAGGGGCAGATACGCAGTATTTT. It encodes CASSVEGLVGADTQYF. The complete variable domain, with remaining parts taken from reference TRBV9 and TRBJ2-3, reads DSGVTQTPKHLITATGQRVTLRCSPRSGDLSVYWYQQSLDQGLQFLIQYYNGEERAKGNILERFSAQQFPDLHSELNLSSLELGDSALYFCASSVEGLVGADTQYFGPGTRLTVL.

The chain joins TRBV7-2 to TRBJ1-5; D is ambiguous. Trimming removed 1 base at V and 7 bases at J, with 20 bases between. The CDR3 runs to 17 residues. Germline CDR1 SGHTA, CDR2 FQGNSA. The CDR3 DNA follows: TGTGCCAGCAGCTTAGGCCCCCAACATGGGCTGACCCAGCCCCAGCATTTT. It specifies CASSLGPQHGLTQPQHF.

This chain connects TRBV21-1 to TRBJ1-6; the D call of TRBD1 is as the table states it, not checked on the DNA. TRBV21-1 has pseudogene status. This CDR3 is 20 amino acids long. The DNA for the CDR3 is TGTGCCAGCAGCAAAAAGGGGACAGGCGTACCGACCTTATATAATTCACCCCTCCACTTT. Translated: CASSKKGTGVPTLYNSPLHF.

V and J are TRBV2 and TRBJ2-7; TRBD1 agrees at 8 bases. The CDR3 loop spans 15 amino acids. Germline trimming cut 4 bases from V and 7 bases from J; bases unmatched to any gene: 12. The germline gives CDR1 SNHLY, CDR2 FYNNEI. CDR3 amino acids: CASSAVGQESGEQYF. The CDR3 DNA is TGTGCCAGCAGTGCGGTGGGACAGGAATCGGGAGAGCAGTACTTC.

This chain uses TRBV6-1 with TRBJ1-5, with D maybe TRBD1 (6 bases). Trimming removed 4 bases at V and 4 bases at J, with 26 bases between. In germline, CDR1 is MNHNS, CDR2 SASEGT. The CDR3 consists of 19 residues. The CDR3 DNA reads TGTGCCAGCAGTGGCCCGGGGGCCATTGGGCCACTTCCAAATCAGCCCCAGCATTTT. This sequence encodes CASSGPGAIGPLPNQPQHF.

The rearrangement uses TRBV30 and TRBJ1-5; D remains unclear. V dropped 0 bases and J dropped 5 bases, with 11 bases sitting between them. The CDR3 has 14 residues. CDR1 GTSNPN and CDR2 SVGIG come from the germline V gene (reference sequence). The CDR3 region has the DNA TGTGCCTGGAGTGTACTGAGGTTGGATCAGCCCCAGCATTTT. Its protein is CAWSVLRLDQPQHF.

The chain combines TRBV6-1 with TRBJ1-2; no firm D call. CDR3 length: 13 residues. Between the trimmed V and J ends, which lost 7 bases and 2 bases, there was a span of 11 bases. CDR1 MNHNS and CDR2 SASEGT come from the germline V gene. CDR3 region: CASTPGVNYGYTF. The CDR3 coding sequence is TGTGCCAGCACACCAGGCGTCAACTATGGCTACACCTTC.

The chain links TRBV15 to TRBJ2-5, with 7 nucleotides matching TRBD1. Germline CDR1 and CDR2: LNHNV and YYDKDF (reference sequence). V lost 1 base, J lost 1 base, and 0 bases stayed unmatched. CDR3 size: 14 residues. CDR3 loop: CATSRGDSQETQYF. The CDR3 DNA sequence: TGTGCCACCAGCAGAGGGGACAGCCAAGAGACCCAGTACTTC.

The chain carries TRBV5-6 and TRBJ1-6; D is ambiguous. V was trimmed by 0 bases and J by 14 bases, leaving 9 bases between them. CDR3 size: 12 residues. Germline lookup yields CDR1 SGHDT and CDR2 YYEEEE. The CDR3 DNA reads TGTGCCAGCAGCTTGGCCGTTGAGTCCCTCCACTTT. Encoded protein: CASSLAVESLHF.

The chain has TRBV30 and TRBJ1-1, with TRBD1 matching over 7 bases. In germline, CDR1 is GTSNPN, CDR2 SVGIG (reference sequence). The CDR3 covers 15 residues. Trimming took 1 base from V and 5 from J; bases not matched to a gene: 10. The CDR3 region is CAWSGPRGGGTEAFF. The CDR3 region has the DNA TGTGCCTGGAGTGGCCCCAGGGGGGGAGGGACTGAAGCTTTCTTT.

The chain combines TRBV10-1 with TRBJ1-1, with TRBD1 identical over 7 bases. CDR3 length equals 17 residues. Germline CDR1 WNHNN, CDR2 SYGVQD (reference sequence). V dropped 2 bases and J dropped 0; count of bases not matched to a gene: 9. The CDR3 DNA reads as TGCGCCAGCAGTGAGCCCGGAGGGGGCGAATTGAACACTGAAGCTTTCTTT. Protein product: CASSEPGGGELNTEAFF.

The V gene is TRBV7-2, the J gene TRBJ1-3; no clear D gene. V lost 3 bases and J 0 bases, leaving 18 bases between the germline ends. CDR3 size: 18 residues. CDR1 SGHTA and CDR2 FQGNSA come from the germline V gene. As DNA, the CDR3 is TGTGCCAGCAGCTTGGAACAGATAGACCATCACTCTGGAAACACCATATATTTT. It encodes CASSLEQIDHHSGNTIYF.

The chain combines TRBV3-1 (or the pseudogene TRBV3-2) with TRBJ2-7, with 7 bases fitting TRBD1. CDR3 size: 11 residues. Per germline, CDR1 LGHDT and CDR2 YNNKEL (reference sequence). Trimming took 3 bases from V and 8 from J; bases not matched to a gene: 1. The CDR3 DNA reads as TGTGCCAGCAGCCAGGGACAGAAGCAGTACTTC. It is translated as CASSQGQKQYF.

CDR3: CASSWTSGRDEQYF. In DNA, the CDR3 is TGCGCCAGCAGCTGGACTAGCGGGAGGGACGAGCAGTACTTC. The chain uses TRBV5-1 and TRBJ2-7; 15 bases are shared with TRBD2. The CDR3 is made up of 14 amino acids. Germline values: CDR1 SGHRS, CDR2 YFSETQ. Trimming at V came to 3 bases and at J to 5 bases, leaving 0 bases not matched to a gene.

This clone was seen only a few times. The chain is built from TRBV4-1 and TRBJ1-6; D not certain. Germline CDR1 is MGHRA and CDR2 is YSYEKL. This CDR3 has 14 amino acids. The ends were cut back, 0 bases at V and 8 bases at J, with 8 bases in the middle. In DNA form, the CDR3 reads TGCGCCAGCAGCCAAGATTGGGCGCATTCACCCCTCCACTTT. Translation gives CASSQDWAHSPLHF.

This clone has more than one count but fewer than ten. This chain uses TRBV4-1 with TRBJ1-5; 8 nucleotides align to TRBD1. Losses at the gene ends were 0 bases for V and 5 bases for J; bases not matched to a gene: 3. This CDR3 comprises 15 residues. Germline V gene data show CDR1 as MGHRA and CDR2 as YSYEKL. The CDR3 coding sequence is TGCGCCAGCAGCCAAGATTCAGGGGGCGATCAGCCCCAGCATTTT. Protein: CASSQDSGGDQPQHF.

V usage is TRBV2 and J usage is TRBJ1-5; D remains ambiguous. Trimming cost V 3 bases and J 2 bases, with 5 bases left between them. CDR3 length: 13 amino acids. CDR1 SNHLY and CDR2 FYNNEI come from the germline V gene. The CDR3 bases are TGTGCCAGCAGTGATCAGGGCAATCAGCCCCAGCATTTT. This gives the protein CASSDQGNQPQHF.

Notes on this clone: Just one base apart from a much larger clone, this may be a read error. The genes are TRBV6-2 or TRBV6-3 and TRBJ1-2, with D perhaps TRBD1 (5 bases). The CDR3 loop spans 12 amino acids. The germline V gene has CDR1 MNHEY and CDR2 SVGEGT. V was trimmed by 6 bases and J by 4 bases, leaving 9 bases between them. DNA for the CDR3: TGTGCCAGCAGCCGGGACGGCTATGGCTACACCTTC. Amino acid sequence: CASSRDGYGYTF.

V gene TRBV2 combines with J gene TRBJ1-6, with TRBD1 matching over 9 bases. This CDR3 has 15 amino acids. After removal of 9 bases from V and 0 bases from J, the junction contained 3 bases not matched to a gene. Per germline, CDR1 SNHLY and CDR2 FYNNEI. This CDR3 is CASYRGPSYNSPLHF. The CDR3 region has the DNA TGTGCCAGTTACAGGGGGCCCTCCTATAATTCACCCCTCCACTTT.

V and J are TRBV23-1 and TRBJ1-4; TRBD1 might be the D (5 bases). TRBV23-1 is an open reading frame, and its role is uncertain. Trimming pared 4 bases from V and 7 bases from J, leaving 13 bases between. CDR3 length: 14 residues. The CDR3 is CASSPGPTGEKLFF. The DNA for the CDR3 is TGCGCCAGCAGTCCGGGGCCAACTGGTGAAAAACTGTTTTTT.

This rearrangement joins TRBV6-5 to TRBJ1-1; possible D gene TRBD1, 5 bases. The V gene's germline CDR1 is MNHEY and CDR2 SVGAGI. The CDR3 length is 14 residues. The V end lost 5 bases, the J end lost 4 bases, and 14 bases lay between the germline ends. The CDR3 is CASSLRDGVTEAFF. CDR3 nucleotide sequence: TGTGCCAGCAGTCTCAGGGATGGAGTCACTGAAGCTTTCTTT.

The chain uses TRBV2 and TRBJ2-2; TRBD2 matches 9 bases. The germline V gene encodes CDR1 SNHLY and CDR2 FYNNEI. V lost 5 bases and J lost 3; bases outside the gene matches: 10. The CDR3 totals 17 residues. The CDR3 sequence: CASSTPLAGSDTGELFF. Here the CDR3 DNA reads TGTGCCAGCAGTACCCCCCTAGCGGGGTCGGACACCGGGGAGCTGTTTTTT.

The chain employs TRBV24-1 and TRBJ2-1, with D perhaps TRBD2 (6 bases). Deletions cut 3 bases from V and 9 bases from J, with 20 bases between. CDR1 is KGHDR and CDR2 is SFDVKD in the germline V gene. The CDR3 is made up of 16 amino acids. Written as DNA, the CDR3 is TGTGCCACCAGTGATACCTCGACAGCCTCCGGGGGTGAGCAGTTCTTC. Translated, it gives CATSDTSTASGGEQFF.

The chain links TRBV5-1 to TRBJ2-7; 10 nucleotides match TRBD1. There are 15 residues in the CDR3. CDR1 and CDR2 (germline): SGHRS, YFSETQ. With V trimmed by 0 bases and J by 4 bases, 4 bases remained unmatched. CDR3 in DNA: TGCGCCAGCAGCTTGGCAGGGACAGGGGATTACGAGCAGTACTTC. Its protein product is CASSLAGTGDYEQYF.